Listed below are T cell receptor beta chains from one sample, sequenced in a study of shared clonotypes between healthy human individuals. The method was immunoSEQ multiplex PCR; TCRdb's version includes in-frame clones alone and lacks a portion of them. The profile covers roughly 2.6 million clones, with more than 90% appearing a single time and 0.13% to 0.15% taken by the ten largest. The sequencing input was naive CD4+ T cells sorted from blood. Source of these receptors: a man aged 18 to 35 in good health. Each CDR3 is given with its conserved first and last residue. The order of the fields is V gene, D gene, J gene, clone size, CDR3 protein, CDR3 DNA. A D gene is named only where the DNA matches it firmly. Clone size is not always given. Where it is, it says once, few, many or a class for expanded clones.

TRBV30	-	TRBJ1-6	few	CAWSVEVVSPLHF	TGTGCCTGGAGTGTAGAGGTCGTCAGTCCCCTCCACTTT
TRBV19	-	TRBJ2-7	-	CASSIVGSLYEQYF	TGTGCCAGTAGTATAGTCGGGAGTCTCTACGAGCAGTACTTC
TRBV7-2	-	TRBJ1-3	-	CASSLAYGSLSGNTIYF	TGTGCCAGCAGCTTAGCTTATGGATCCCTCTCTGGAAACACCATATATTTT
TRBV30	-	TRBJ2-1	-	CAWSLSLNEQFF	TGTGCCTGGAGTCTCTCCCTAAATGAGCAGTTCTTC
TRBV6-1	TRBD1	TRBJ1-5	-	CASSMDRDNQPQHF	TGTGCCAGCAGTATGGACAGGGACAATCAGCCCCAGCATTTT
TRBV29-1	TRBD2	TRBJ2-1	-	CSADRLAGGNEQFF	TGCAGCGCCGATAGACTAGCGGGAGGCAATGAGCAGTTCTTC
TRBV6-1	-	TRBJ1-3	once	CASRGISGNTIYF	TGTGCCAGCAGAGGAATCTCTGGAAACACCATATATTTT
TRBV6-1	-	TRBJ2-6	-	CASRGVGTGANVLTF	TGTGCCAGCAGGGGAGTGGGCACTGGGGCCAACGTCCTGACTTTC
TRBV28	TRBD1	TRBJ2-5	-	CASSLSDRGQTQYF	TGTGCCAGCAGTTTGTCGGACAGGGGCCAGACCCAGTACTTC
TRBV25-1	-	TRBJ1-6	-	CASGTRTTADDSPLHF	TGTGCCAGCGGGACCAGGACGACAGCGGATGATTCACCCCTCCACTTT
TRBV28	TRBD2	TRBJ2-3	-	CASSLRSGRASTDTQYF	TGTGCCAGCAGTTTAAGAAGCGGGAGGGCTAGCACAGATACGCAGTATTTT
TRBV5-1	-	TRBJ1-1	-	CASSTDSMNTEAFF	TGCGCCAGCAGCACCGACAGTATGAACACTGAAGCTTTCTTT
TRBV28	TRBD2	TRBJ2-3	-	CASSSPGREDTQYF	TGTGCCAGCAGTTCCCCCGGGAGGGAAGATACGCAGTATTTT
TRBV19	-	TRBJ1-5	-	CASSPTGSSANQPQHF	TGTGCCAGTAGTCCTACAGGGTCTTCGGCCAATCAGCCCCAGCATTTT
TRBV10-3	-	TRBJ1-2	-	CAISDRDYGYTF	TGTGCCATCAGTGACAGGGATTATGGCTACACCTTC
TRBV5-1	-	TRBJ2-7	-	CASSLDRGREQYF	TGCGCCAGCAGCTTGGATCGGGGGCGCGAGCAGTACTTC